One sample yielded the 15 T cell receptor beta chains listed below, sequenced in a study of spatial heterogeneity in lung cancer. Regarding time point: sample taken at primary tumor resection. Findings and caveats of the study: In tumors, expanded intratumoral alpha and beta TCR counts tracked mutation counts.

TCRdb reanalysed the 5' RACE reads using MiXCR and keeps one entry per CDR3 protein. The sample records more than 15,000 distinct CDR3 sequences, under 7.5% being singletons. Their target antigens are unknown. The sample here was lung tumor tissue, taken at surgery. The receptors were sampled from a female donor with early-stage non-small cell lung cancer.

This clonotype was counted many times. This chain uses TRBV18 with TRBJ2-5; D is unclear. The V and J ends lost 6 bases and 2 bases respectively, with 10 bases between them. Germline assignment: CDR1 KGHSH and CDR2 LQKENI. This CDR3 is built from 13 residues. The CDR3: CASSPGLQETQYF. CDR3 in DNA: TGTGCCAGCTCGCCCGGATTGCAAGAGACCCAGTACTTC. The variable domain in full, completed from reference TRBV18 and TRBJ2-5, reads NAGVMQNPRHLVRRRGQEARLRCSPMKGHSHVYWYRQLPEEGLKFMVYLQKENIIDESGMPKERFSAEFPKEGPSILRIQQVVRGDSAAYFCASSPGLQETQYFGPGTRLLVL.

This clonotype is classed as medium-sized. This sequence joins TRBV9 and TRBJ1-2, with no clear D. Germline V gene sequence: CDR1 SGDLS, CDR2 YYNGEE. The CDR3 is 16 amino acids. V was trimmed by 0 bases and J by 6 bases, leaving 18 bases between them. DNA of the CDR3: TGTGCCAGCAGCGTAGTCCCCATGATGGGGATAGATGGCTACACCTTC. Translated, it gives CASSVVPMMGIDGYTF.

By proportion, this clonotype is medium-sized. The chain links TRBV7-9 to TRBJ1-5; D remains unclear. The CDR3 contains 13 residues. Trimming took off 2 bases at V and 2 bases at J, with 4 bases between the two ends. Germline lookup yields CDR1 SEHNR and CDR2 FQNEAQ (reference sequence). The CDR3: CASSLSGNQPQHF. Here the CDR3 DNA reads TGTGCCAGCAGCTTATCTGGCAATCAGCCCCAGCATTTT.

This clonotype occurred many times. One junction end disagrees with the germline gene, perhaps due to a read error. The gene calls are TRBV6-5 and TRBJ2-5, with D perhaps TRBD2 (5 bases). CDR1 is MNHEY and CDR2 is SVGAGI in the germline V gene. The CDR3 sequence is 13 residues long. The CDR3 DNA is TGTGCCAGCAGTTACTCGCGGGTTCCTCTTCTGCACTTC. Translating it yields CASSYSRVPLLHF.

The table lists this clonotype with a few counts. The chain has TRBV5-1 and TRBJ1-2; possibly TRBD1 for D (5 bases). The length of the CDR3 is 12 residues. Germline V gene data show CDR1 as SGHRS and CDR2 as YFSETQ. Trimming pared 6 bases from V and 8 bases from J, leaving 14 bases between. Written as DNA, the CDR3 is TGCGCCAGCAACTCGGGGGAGCGCGGCTACACCTTC. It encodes CASNSGERGYTF.

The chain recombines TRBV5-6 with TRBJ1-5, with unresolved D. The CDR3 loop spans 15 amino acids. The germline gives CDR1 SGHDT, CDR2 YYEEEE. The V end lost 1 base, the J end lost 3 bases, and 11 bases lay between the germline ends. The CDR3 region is CASSLYFRNNQPQHF. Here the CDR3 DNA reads TGTGCCAGCAGCTTGTATTTCAGAAACAATCAGCCCCAGCATTTT.

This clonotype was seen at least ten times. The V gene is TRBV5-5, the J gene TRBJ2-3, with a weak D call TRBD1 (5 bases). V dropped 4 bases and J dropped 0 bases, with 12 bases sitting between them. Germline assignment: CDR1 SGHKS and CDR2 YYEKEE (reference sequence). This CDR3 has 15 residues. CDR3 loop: CASSQRQISTDTQYF. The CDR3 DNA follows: TGTGCCAGCAGCCAGCGACAGATTAGCACAGATACGCAGTATTTT.

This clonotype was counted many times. The CDR3: CASSADSRGAFF. CDR3 in DNA: TGTGCCAGCAGTGCGGACTCCAGGGGGGCTTTCTTT. The chain recombines TRBV6-6 with TRBJ1-1; 7 bases map to TRBD1. V lost 5 bases, J lost 11 bases, and 8 bases stayed unmatched. The germline gives CDR1 MNHNY, CDR2 SVGAGI (reference sequence). The CDR3 totals 12 residues.

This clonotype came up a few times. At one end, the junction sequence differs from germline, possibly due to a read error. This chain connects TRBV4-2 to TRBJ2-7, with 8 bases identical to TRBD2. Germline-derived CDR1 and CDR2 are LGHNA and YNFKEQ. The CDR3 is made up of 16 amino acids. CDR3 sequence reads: CASSRGREGRSFEQYF. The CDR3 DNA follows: TGTGCCAGCAGCCGTGGACGGGAGGGCCGGTCCTTCGAGCAGTACTTC.

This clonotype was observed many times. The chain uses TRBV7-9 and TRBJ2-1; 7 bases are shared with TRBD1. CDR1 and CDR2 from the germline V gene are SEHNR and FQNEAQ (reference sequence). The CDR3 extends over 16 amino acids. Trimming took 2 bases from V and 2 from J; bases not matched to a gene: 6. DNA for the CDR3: TGTGCCAGCAGCTTATACAGGGGTTCCACCTACAATGAGCAGTTCTTC. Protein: CASSLYRGSTYNEQFF.

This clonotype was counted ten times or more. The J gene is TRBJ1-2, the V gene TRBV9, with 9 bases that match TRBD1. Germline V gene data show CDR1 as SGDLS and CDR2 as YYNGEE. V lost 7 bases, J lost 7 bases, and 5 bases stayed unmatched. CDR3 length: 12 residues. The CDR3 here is CASRTGGLGYTF. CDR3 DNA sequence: TGTGCCAGCCGTACAGGGGGCCTTGGCTACACCTTC.

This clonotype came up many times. The CDR3, as DNA: TGTGCCAGCAGTTTGTGGAGTCCCCCACAGGATACGCAGTATTTT. This gives the protein CASSLWSPPQDTQYF. The chain couples TRBV28 to TRBJ2-3; D is unresolved. V was cut by 3 bases and J by 6 bases, with 16 bases left in between. This CDR3 has 15 amino acids. CDR1 is MDHEN and CDR2 is SYDVKM in the germline V gene.

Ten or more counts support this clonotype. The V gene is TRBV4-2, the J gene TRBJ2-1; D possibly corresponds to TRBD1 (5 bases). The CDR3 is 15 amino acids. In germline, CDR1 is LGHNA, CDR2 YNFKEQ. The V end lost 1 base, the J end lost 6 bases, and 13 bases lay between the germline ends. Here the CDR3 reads CASSQVGDGSNEQFF. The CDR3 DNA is TGTGCCAGCAGCCAAGTAGGGGATGGGTCCAATGAGCAGTTCTTC.

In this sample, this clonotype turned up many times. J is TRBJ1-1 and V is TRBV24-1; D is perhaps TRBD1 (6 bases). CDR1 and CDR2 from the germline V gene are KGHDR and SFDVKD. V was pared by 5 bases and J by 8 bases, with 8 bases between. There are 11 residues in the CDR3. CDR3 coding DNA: TGTGCCACCAGTGCCGGGACAGAAGCTTTCTTT. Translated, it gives CATSAGTEAFF.

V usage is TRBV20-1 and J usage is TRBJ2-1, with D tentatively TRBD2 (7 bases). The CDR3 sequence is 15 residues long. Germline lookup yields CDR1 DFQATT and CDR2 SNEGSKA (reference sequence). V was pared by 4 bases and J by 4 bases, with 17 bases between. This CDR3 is CSATTGGRFYNEQFF. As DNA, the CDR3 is TGCAGTGCTACCACGGGGGGCAGGTTTTACAATGAGCAGTTCTTC.